This T cell receptor (beta chain) was observed in a study of CD8+ T cells in alopecia areata. Overall study: Tofacitinib lasted 6 to 18 months, then 6 months off drug.

Sequencing used cDNA as its template, made by extracting RNA and reverse transcribing it. Profiled with immunoSEQ multiplex PCR; TCRdb holds only in-frame clones, not every one. The table records roughly 120,000 clones, about half of them present only once. The CDR3 is 12 amino acids. Germline V gene data show CDR1 as ENHRY and CDR2 as SYGVKD. Trimming removed 2 bases at V and 6 bases at J, with 5 bases between. The treatment was: oral pan-JAK inhibitor, 5-10 mg twice daily. Sequenced here: CD4+ T cells sorted from blood, sampled at week 4, from a patient treated with tofacitinib. The chain is built from TRBV10-3 and TRBJ1-5; D is undetermined. This sequence originates from a human donor with alopecia areata. The CDR3 here is CAISEDPQPQHF. The CDR3 DNA sequence: TGTGCCATCAGTGAGGACCCTCAGCCCCAGCATTTT.